The source of this T cell receptor (beta chain) is a study of shared clonotypes between healthy human individuals. Study-wide results and caveats: Clonotypes shared by all four donors outscored non-shared clonotypes in generation probability.

Sequencing used immunoSEQ multiplex PCR; TCRdb keeps in-frame clones, though not all of them. The data hold some 1 million clones, with 65% to 80% observed a single time. A single count supports this clone. The antigen remains unidentified. Germline CDR1 reads SGHDT; CDR2 reads YYEEEE. CDR3 length equals 16 residues. Trimming left V 3 bases short and J 5 bases short, with 15 bases between. The chain couples TRBV5-6 to TRBJ1-6; the D gene is possibly TRBD1 (5 bases). This clonotype originated in a man in his late teens or twenties in good health. Sequencing was done on a sample of memory CD4+ T cells sorted from blood. Subset denoted: CD45RA-negative fraction. The CDR3 DNA reads TGTGCCAGCAGCTCAAGGACAATCGCAGATAATTCACCCCTCCACTTT. This encodes CASSSRTIADNSPLHF.